The 4 T cell receptor beta chains presented below share a single source sample, sequenced in a study of blood T cell repertoires in COVID-19. The data were produced by immunoSEQ multiplex PCR, yet TCRdb's version contains in-frame clones alone and is incomplete. This table holds 300,000 to 400,000 clones, 70% to 90% found once. The sequenced sample was peripheral blood. These receptor sequences come from a woman aged 55-69 years with COVID-19, enrolled during active disease.

The sample holds one count of this clone. V and J are TRBV7-9 and TRBJ2-1; 7 positions match TRBD1. In germline, CDR1 is SEHNR, CDR2 FQNEAQ (reference sequence). The J segment lost 7 bases and the V segment lost 4 bases, leaving 7 bases of the junction unmatched. CDR3 size: 14 residues. As DNA, the CDR3 is TGTGCCAGCAGCTCATTCAAGGGGGCGAATGAGCAGTTCTTC. Protein: CASSSFKGANEQFF.

This clone was seen a single time. V and J are TRBV5-1 and TRBJ2-3, with 7 bases matching TRBD1. Germline V gives CDR1 SGHRS, CDR2 YFSETQ. The CDR3 spans 18 residues. V lost 0 bases to trimming and J lost 2 bases; unmatched junction nucleotides: 12. The CDR3 nucleotides are TGCGCCAGCAGCTTGGGCAGGACAGGATCCCTTTACACAGATACGCAGTATTTT. Translation gives CASSLGRTGSLYTDTQYF.

The rearrangement links TRBV24-1 to TRBJ1-2, with D hard to call. The CDR3 is 13 residues long. Germline CDR1 reads KGHDR; CDR2 reads SFDVKD. V was cut by 5 bases and J by 1 base, with 7 bases left in between. CDR3 sequence reads: CATSGAFNYGYTF. As DNA, the CDR3 is TGTGCCACCAGTGGTGCGTTTAACTATGGCTACACCTTC.

V and J are TRBV24-1 and TRBJ2-2, with TRBD1 matching 9 bases. After removal of 5 bases from V and 6 bases from J, the junction contained 9 bases not matched to a gene. The germline V gene encodes CDR1 KGHDR and CDR2 SFDVKD. This CDR3 region has 16 residues. The CDR3 DNA is TGTGCCACCAGTGGAGCCACCGGGACAGGGTCCGGGGAGCTGTTTTTT. It is translated as CATSGATGTGSGELFF.